This T cell receptor beta chain came from a study of blood T cell repertoires in COVID-19. This CDR3 is built from 16 residues. Trimming at V came to 3 bases and at J to 0 bases, leaving 7 bases not matched to a gene. Germline loops: CDR1 GTSNPN, CDR2 SVGIG (reference sequence). This table comes from immunoSEQ multiplex PCR, and its TCRdb copy is limited to in-frame clones, with some not included. The top ten hold 7% of the sample, which has some 200,000 clones, around 86% seen once. The gene calls are TRBV30 and TRBJ1-5, with 8 bases lining up with TRBD1. The sequencing input was peripheral blood. The source is a woman older than 75 in a cohort sampled during active or convalescent COVID-19. The CDR3 bases are TGTGCCTGGAGAGGTCAGGGGGCCTTTAGCAATCAGCCCCAGCATTTT. Its protein product is CAWRGQGAFSNQPQHF.